The entry below describes one TCR beta chain. Its antigen is not known. These data belong to a study of beta chain features in type 1 diabetes. The CDR3 loop spans 15 amino acids. Trimming removed 4 bases from V and 5 bases from J, with 18 bases in between. Germline lookup yields CDR1 SGDLS and CDR2 YYNGEE. Whole-study results and caveats: Within each of all four CD4+ subsets, Type 1 diabetes patients had TCRB CDR3s that were moderately but significantly shorter.

As every portion of the isolated RNA was reverse transcribed, the sequencing read expressed TCRB transcripts. Measured with immunoSEQ multiplex PCR; TCRdb has only the in-frame clones, and not every one. The sample has 150,000 to 180,000 clones; approximately 8.1% are singletons. The sample comprised central memory CD4+ T cells from blood. The clonotype originates from a man between 18 and 29 years old in good health. The chain links TRBV9 to TRBJ1-1, with D possibly matching TRBD1 (5 bases). CDR3 DNA: TGTGCCAGCAGCTTAGGGGAAGGGAGGGGAACTGAAGCTTTCTTT. Translation: CASSLGEGRGTEAFF.